These T cell receptor beta chains were read from a single sample in a study of blood T cells in healthy people across ages. TCRdb fed the 5' RACE reads into MiXCR, producing one record per CDR3 protein. Counted here are approximately 900,000 distinct CDR3 sequences, just under 30% occurring once; the ten biggest clones make up 9.5% to 13%. The same data also went into a second study, on T cells of mothers and their children.

The sample comprised blood. These TCRs come from a woman aged 40 to 49 in good health. The CDR3 runs from the conserved cysteine through the conserved F or W. A D gene is named only where the DNA matches it firmly. Expanded clones get a size class; other rows say once, few or many, or leave the size out.

D gene: TRBD1
J gene: TRBJ1-1
V gene: TRBV5-6
clone size: .
CDR3 protein: CASSLGQGGLTEAFF
CDR3 DNA: TGTGCCAGCAGCTTGGGACAGGGGGGACTCACTGAAGCTTTCTTT

D gene: .
J gene: TRBJ2-1
V gene: TRBV7-2
clone size: few
CDR3 protein: CASSLRTQNEQFF
CDR3 DNA: TGTGCCAGCAGCCTCCGGACTCAGAATGAGCAGTTCTTC

D gene: .
J gene: TRBJ1-1
V gene: TRBV20-1
clone size: few
CDR3 protein: CSAGRAGRNTEAFF
CDR3 DNA: TGCAGTGCCGGGAGAGCAGGGAGGAACACTGAAGCTTTCTTT

D gene: .
J gene: TRBJ2-4
V gene: TRBV20-1
clone size: .
CDR3 protein: CSAGVTGYEQYF
CDR3 DNA: TGCAGTGCTGGGGTCACGGGATATGAGCAGTACTTC

D gene: .
J gene: TRBJ2-7
V gene: TRBV7-2
clone size: .
CDR3 protein: CASSLARQSSYEQYF
CDR3 DNA: TGTGCCAGCAGCTTAGCCCGACAGAGCTCCTACGAGCAGTACTTC

D gene: .
J gene: TRBJ1-1
V gene: TRBV9
clone size: few
CDR3 protein: CASSVAGRGTEAFF
CDR3 DNA: TGTGCCAGCAGCGTAGCAGGGAGGGGCACTGAAGCTTTCTTT

D gene: .
J gene: TRBJ2-3
V gene: TRBV9
clone size: .
CDR3 protein: CASSVRGGDGDTQYF
CDR3 DNA: TGTGCCAGCAGCGTAAGGGGGGGGGACGGAGATACGCAGTATTTT

D gene: .
J gene: TRBJ2-3
V gene: TRBV5-8
clone size: .
CDR3 protein: CASSLGEVFDTQYF
CDR3 DNA: TGTGCCAGCAGCTTGGGGGAGGTTTTTGATACGCAGTATTTT

D gene: TRBD1
J gene: TRBJ1-5
V gene: TRBV7-9
clone size: .
CDR3 protein: CASSPGQGVDSNQPQHF
CDR3 DNA: TGTGCCAGCAGCCCAGGACAGGGTGTAGATAGCAATCAGCCCCAGCATTTT

D gene: .
J gene: TRBJ2-7
V gene: TRBV6-2/TRBV6-3
clone size: .
CDR3 protein: CASSRLPSSYEQYF
CDR3 DNA: TGTGCCAGCAGCCGACTTCCCTCGTCCTACGAGCAGTACTTC

D gene: .
J gene: TRBJ2-7
V gene: TRBV29-1
clone size: .
CDR3 protein: CSVLTRSGNEQYF
CDR3 DNA: TGCAGCGTTTTGACCAGATCCGGCAACGAGCAGTACTTC

D gene: TRBD2
J gene: TRBJ2-7
V gene: TRBV20-1
clone size: many
CDR3 protein: CSARDPLAGGSYEQYF
CDR3 DNA: TGCAGTGCTAGAGATCCTCTAGCGGGGGGCTCCTACGAGCAGTACTTC

D gene: TRBD1
J gene: TRBJ2-1
V gene: TRBV11-2
clone size: few
CDR3 protein: CASSIQGGSFF
CDR3 DNA: TGTGCCAGCAGCATACAGGGGGGTTCGTTCTTC

D gene: .
J gene: TRBJ1-2
V gene: TRBV7-9
clone size: few
CDR3 protein: CASSLDLFYGYTF
CDR3 DNA: TGTGCCAGCAGCTTAGACTTATTCTATGGCTACACCTTC

D gene: .
J gene: TRBJ2-7
V gene: TRBV27
clone size: .
CDR3 protein: CASSLFPLHEQYF
CDR3 DNA: TGTGCCAGCAGTTTATTCCCCCTCCACGAGCAGTACTTC

D gene: .
J gene: TRBJ1-2
V gene: TRBV4-3
clone size: .
CDR3 protein: CASSQTVAANYGYTF
CDR3 DNA: TGCGCCAGCAGCCAAACCGTCGCAGCTAACTATGGCTACACCTTC

D gene: .
J gene: TRBJ2-3
V gene: TRBV13
clone size: few
CDR3 protein: CASSSFSRTDTQYF
CDR3 DNA: TGTGCCAGCAGCTCATTTAGCCGCACAGATACGCAGTATTTT

D gene: .
J gene: TRBJ1-6
V gene: TRBV7-9
clone size: many
CDR3 protein: CASSSGQLNSPLHF
CDR3 DNA: TGTGCCAGCAGCTCCGGACAGCTTAATTCACCCCTCCACTTT

D gene: .
J gene: TRBJ2-1
V gene: TRBV11-2
clone size: few
CDR3 protein: CASSTPSAEQFF
CDR3 DNA: TGTGCCAGCAGCACTCCTAGCGCTGAGCAGTTCTTC

D gene: .
J gene: TRBJ2-5
V gene: TRBV21-1
clone size: many
CDR3 protein: CASSRAGQEETQYF
CDR3 DNA: TGTGCCAGCAGCAGGGCCGGACAGGAAGAGACCCAGTACTTC

D gene: .
J gene: TRBJ2-1
V gene: TRBV12-3/TRBV12-4
clone size: many
CDR3 protein: CASTPGRRQAYNEQFF
CDR3 DNA: TGTGCCAGCACCCCTGGGCGTCGACAGGCCTACAATGAGCAGTTCTTC

D gene: .
J gene: TRBJ1-2
V gene: TRBV20-1
clone size: .
CDR3 protein: CSARDPPSFYGYTF
CDR3 DNA: TGCAGTGCTAGGGACCCTCCTTCATTCTATGGCTACACCTTC

D gene: .
J gene: TRBJ2-1
V gene: TRBV10-3
clone size: few
CDR3 protein: CAISEATSEQFF
CDR3 DNA: TGTGCCATCAGTGAGGCAACTTCGGAGCAGTTCTTC

D gene: .
J gene: TRBJ2-5
V gene: TRBV6-1
clone size: .
CDR3 protein: CASSVNRVETQYF
CDR3 DNA: TGTGCCAGCAGTGTAAACAGGGTTGAGACCCAGTACTTC

D gene: .
J gene: TRBJ2-3
V gene: TRBV9
clone size: .
CDR3 protein: CASSVSSSTDTQYF
CDR3 DNA: TGTGCCAGCAGCGTCTCCAGCAGCACAGATACGCAGTATTTT